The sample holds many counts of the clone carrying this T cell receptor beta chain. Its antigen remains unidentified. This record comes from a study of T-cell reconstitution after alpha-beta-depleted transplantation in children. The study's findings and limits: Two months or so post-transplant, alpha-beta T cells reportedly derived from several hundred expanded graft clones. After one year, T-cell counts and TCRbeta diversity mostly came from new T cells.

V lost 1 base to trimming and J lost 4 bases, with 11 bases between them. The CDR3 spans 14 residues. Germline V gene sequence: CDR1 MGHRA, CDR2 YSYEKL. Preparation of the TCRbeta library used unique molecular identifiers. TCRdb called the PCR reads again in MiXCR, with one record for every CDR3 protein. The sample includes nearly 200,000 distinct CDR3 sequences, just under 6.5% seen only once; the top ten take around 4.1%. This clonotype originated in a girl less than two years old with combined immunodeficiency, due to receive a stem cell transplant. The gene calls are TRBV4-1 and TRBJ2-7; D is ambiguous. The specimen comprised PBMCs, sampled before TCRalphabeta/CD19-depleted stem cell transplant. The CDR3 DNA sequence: TGCGCCAGCAGCCAAGGAGTAGGTGGTTACGAGCAGTACTTC. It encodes CASSQGVGGYEQYF.